Each of the 23 T cell receptor beta chains below was sequenced from the same sample in a study of blood T cell repertoires in COVID-19. Generated by immunoSEQ multiplex PCR, the TCRdb table keeps only in-frame clones and is missing some. The sample yields 45,000 to 55,000 clones, roughly 91% seen once. Sequenced material: peripheral blood. The origin of the receptors is a man between 50 and 59 years old with active COVID-19.

The chain links TRBV7-2 to TRBJ1-5; the match to TRBD1 covers 10 bases. This CDR3 region has 16 residues. CDR1 and CDR2 from the germline V gene are SGHTA and FQGNSA. The J segment lost 2 bases and the V segment lost 5 bases, leaving 6 bases of the junction unmatched. The CDR3 region is CASSPQGTGGNQPQHF. As DNA, the CDR3 is TGTGCCAGCAGCCCACAGGGGACAGGGGGCAATCAGCCCCAGCATTTT. The entire variable domain, with the rest obtained from reference TRBV7-2 and TRBJ1-5, is as follows: GAGVSQSPSNKVTEKGKDVELRCDPISGHTALYWYRQSLGQGLEFLIYFQGNSAPDKSGLPSDRFSAERTGGSVSTLTIQRTQQEDSAVYLCASSPQGTGGNQPQHFGDGTRLSIL.

This clone showed up just once. V is TRBV19 and J is TRBJ1-1; D remains unclear. Germline values: CDR1 LNHDA, CDR2 SQIVND (reference sequence). V shed 7 bases and J shed 1 base, with 22 bases lying between them. The CDR3 runs 17 residues. CDR3 region: CASTTIPIREGNTEAFF. In nucleotides, the CDR3 is TGTGCCAGTACCACCATTCCGATTAGGGAGGGGAACACTGAAGCTTTCTTT.

V gene TRBV14 combines with J gene TRBJ1-1; D is possibly TRBD1 (5 bases). In germline, CDR1 is SGHDN, CDR2 FVKESK. V lost 4 bases and J 1 base, leaving 7 bases between the germline ends. CDR3 length: 13 residues. CDR3 DNA sequence: TGTGCCAGCAGCCGACAGAGGAACACTGAAGCTTTCTTT. Translation gives CASSRQRNTEAFF.

This chain links TRBV18 with TRBJ1-1; D possibly corresponds to TRBD1 (5 bases). The CDR3 extends over 15 amino acids. CDR1 is KGHSH, CDR2 LQKENI, per germline. The V gene lost 3 bases and the J gene lost 3 bases, with 14 bases spanning the gap. The CDR3, as DNA: TGTGCCAGCTCACCGACAGCTGTTTTGGACACTGAAGCTTTCTTT. Its translation: CASSPTAVLDTEAFF.

This chain joins TRBV11-2 and TRBJ2-7; 12 bases fit TRBD1. The germline gives CDR1 SGHAT, CDR2 FQNNGV. V shed 5 bases, J shed 3 bases, and the junction held 5 bases outside the gene matches. The CDR3 is 15 amino acids. CDR3 DNA: TGTGCCAGCAGCCAGGGGACAGGGGGCAACTACGAGCAGTACTTC. Its translation is CASSQGTGGNYEQYF. Variable domain in full (rest from reference TRBV11-2 and TRBJ2-7): EAGVAQSPRYKIIEKRQSVAFWCNPISGHATLYWYQQILGQGPKLLIQFQNNGVVDDSQLPKDRFSAERLKGVDSTLKIQPAKLEDSAVYLCASSQGTGGNYEQYFGPGTRLTVT.

The chain employs TRBV7-2 and TRBJ1-3, with TRBD1 identical over 9 bases. The CDR3 runs 15 residues. J gave up 0 bases and V 5 bases, and 2 bases lay outside the gene matches. Germline CDR1 and CDR2: SGHTA and FQGNSA. CDR3 sequence: CASSLQGASGNTIYF. DNA for the CDR3: TGTGCCAGCAGCCTACAGGGGGCCTCTGGAAACACCATATATTTT.

V is TRBV5-1 and J is TRBJ1-2; 7 bases align to TRBD1. CDR1 is SGHRS and CDR2 is YFSETQ in the germline V gene. Unmatched junction bases numbered 8, after V lost 2 bases and J lost 1 base. CDR3 length: 16 residues. CDR3 sequence (DNA): TGCGCCAGCAGCTTACTCGGACAGGCTCTTAACTATGGCTACACCTTC. As protein: CASSLLGQALNYGYTF.

The chain is built from TRBV27 and TRBJ1-2, with D uncertain. Trimming removed 6 bases from V and 6 bases from J, with 8 bases in between. The length of the CDR3 is 11 residues. Per the germline V gene, CDR1 is MNHEY and CDR2 is SMNVEV (reference sequence). The DNA of the CDR3 is TGTGCCAGCAGGGGAGCTGATGGCTACACCTTC. Translation: CASRGADGYTF.

The J gene is TRBJ2-7, the V gene TRBV5-6; a weak D match, TRBD2 (5 bases). Germline CDR1 and CDR2: SGHDT and YYEEEE. This CDR3 contains 13 residues. V dropped 4 bases and J dropped 1 base, with 9 bases sitting between them. Written as DNA, the CDR3 is TGTGCCAGCAGCCCCGGGATTTCCTACGAGCAGTACTTC. Protein product: CASSPGISYEQYF. The full variable domain, rest sourced from reference TRBV5-6 and TRBJ2-7, is DAGVTQSPTHLIKTRGQQVTLRCSPKSGHDTVSWYQQALGQGPQFIFQYYEEEERQRGNFPDRFSGHQFPNYSSELNVNALLLGDSALYLCASSPGISYEQYFGPGTRLTVT.

The chain is built from TRBV9 and TRBJ2-3, with 7 bases fitting TRBD1. This CDR3 comprises 15 residues. V trimming: 4 bases; J trimming: 2 bases; junction bases outside the gene matches: 7. CDR1 is SGDLS and CDR2 is YYNGEE in the germline V gene. CDR3 protein: CASSYGTVFTDTQYF. The CDR3 coding sequence is TGTGCCAGCAGCTACGGGACAGTTTTCACAGATACGCAGTATTTT.

The chain is built from TRBV6-2 or TRBV6-3 and TRBJ2-7; TRBD1 agrees at 7 bases. Germline CDR1 MNHEY, CDR2 SVGEGT. The CDR3 is 15 residues long. V lost 5 bases to trimming and J lost 6 bases; unmatched junction nucleotides: 13. For the CDR3, the DNA is TGTGCCAGCAGTAACCTTGACAGGGCATTGGTCGAGCAGTACTTC. Translation gives CASSNLDRALVEQYF.

V and J are TRBV5-3 and TRBJ2-1; TRBD2 matches at 12 bases. TRBV5-3 is given ORF status, its function remaining uncertain. CDR3 length: 16 amino acids. V trimming: 4 bases; J trimming: 4 bases; junction bases outside the gene matches: 6. This CDR3 reads CARSPRGLAGYNEQFF. CDR3 DNA sequence: TGTGCCAGAAGCCCGAGGGGACTAGCGGGTTACAATGAGCAGTTCTTC.

V and J are TRBV4-2 and TRBJ1-5, with a possible D match to TRBD1 (5 bases). Between the trimmed V and J ends, which lost 1 base and 0 bases, there was a span of 10 bases. From germline, CDR1 is LGHNA and CDR2 YNFKEQ. This CDR3 is 16 amino acids long. CDR3 protein: CASSQVQGYSNQPQHF. The CDR3 DNA is TGTGCCAGCAGCCAAGTCCAGGGTTATAGCAATCAGCCCCAGCATTTT.

The V and J genes are TRBV6-5 and TRBJ2-6; weak D call: TRBD2 (5 bases). Germline lookup yields CDR1 MNHEY and CDR2 SVGAGI. CDR3 length: 16 residues. Trimming pared 0 bases from V and 0 bases from J, leaving 6 bases between. The CDR3, as DNA: TGTGCCAGCAGTTACTCGGGGAGCTCTGGGGCCAACGTCCTGACTTTC. It yields the protein CASSYSGSSGANVLTF.

The chain uses TRBV13 and TRBJ2-5; the D gene is possibly TRBD1 (6 bases). CDR3 size: 14 residues. The germline V and J ends were trimmed by 4 bases and 2 bases, with 11 bases remaining between them. Looked up from germline, CDR1 is PRHDT and CDR2 is FYEKMQ (reference sequence). The CDR3 DNA sequence: TGTGCCAGCAGCTCGAGAGGGGGACAAGAGACCCAGTACTTC. It specifies CASSSRGGQETQYF.

The chain employs TRBV9 and TRBJ1-5; tentatively, D is TRBD1 (6 bases). This CDR3 has 15 amino acids. The germline V gene has CDR1 SGDLS and CDR2 YYNGEE. V was pared by 3 bases and J by 0 bases, with 10 bases between. The CDR3 DNA sequence: TGTGCCAGCAGCGCAGGGGACACTAGCAATCAGCCCCAGCATTTT. This encodes CASSAGDTSNQPQHF.

The chain recombines TRBV20-1 with TRBJ1-1; 7 bases line up with TRBD1. Trimming took 3 bases from V and 6 from J; bases not matched to a gene: 13. Germline V lookup: CDR1 DFQATT, CDR2 SNEGSKA (reference sequence). The CDR3 is 15 amino acids. This CDR3 reads CSASSSTGLIAEAFF. The CDR3 DNA reads as TGCAGTGCTAGTTCGTCGACAGGGTTAATCGCTGAAGCTTTCTTT.

The chain recombines TRBV24-1 with TRBJ2-2, with 11 bases matching TRBD2. Trimming at V came to 3 bases and at J to 7 bases, leaving 9 bases not matched to a gene. The V gene's germline CDR1 is KGHDR and CDR2 SFDVKD. The CDR3 has 17 amino acids. The CDR3 sequence is CATSDMTSGALIGELFF. The CDR3 DNA reads as TGTGCCACCAGTGATATGACTAGCGGGGCTCTCATCGGGGAGCTGTTTTTT.

J is TRBJ1-2 and V is TRBV7-3, with 7 positions matching TRBD1. Germline V CDR1 and CDR2: SGHTA, FQGTGA. The V gene end was trimmed by 5 bases and the J gene end by 3 bases; junction bases not matched to a gene: 9. The CDR3 has 15 amino acids. DNA of the CDR3: TGTGCCAGCAGCCCAGGGGACAGACACTACTATGGCTACACCTTC. It is translated as CASSPGDRHYYGYTF. The full variable domain, with the rest looked up from reference TRBV7-3 and TRBJ1-2, is GAGVSQTPSNKVTEKGKYVELRCDPISGHTALYWYRQSLGQGPEFLIYFQGTGAADDSGLPNDRFFAVRPEGSVSTLKIQRTERGDSAVYLCASSPGDRHYYGYTFGSGTRLTVV.

This rearrangement joins TRBV6-2 or TRBV6-3 to TRBJ2-1; 9 nucleotides align to TRBD1. J was trimmed by 9 bases and V by 5 bases; bases with no gene match: 8. The length of the CDR3 is 14 residues. Germline CDR1 MNHEY, CDR2 SVGEGT. The CDR3 DNA follows: TGTGCCAGCAGTATCACAGGGGGCTCGATTGAGCAGTTCTTC. Protein product: CASSITGGSIEQFF.

The chain joins TRBV5-8 to TRBJ1-1, with 8 bases lining up with TRBD1. This CDR3 comprises 13 residues. Trimming removed 5 bases from V and 5 bases from J; junction bases left unmatched: 5. Germline CDR1 reads SGHTS; CDR2 reads YDEGEE. CDR3 coding DNA: TGTGCCAGCAGTGGACAGGGCTGGACTGAAGCTTTCTTT. Protein: CASSGQGWTEAFF.

This rearrangement joins TRBV28 to TRBJ2-7, with D maybe TRBD2 (6 bases). V was pared by 5 bases and J by 3 bases, with 14 bases between. This CDR3 has 14 residues. In germline, CDR1 is MDHEN, CDR2 SYDVKM. The chain's CDR3 is CASSPRDSNYEQYF. The CDR3 DNA sequence: TGTGCCAGCAGTCCCCGGGACTCAAACTACGAGCAGTACTTC.

The rearrangement links TRBV9 to TRBJ2-2; tentative D call: TRBD1 (7 bases). Per germline, CDR1 SGDLS and CDR2 YYNGEE. Trimming pared 0 bases from V and 3 bases from J, leaving 12 bases between. The CDR3 has 16 residues. The CDR3 DNA reads as TGTGCCAGCAGCGTAGCGGCAGGGGGGTACACCGGGGAGCTGTTTTTT. Protein product: CASSVAAGGYTGELFF. Using reference TRBV9 and TRBJ2-2 for the parts outside the CDR3, the full variable domain is DSGVTQTPKHLITATGQRVTLRCSPRSGDLSVYWYQQSLDQGLQFLIQYYNGEERAKGNILERFSAQQFPDLHSELNLSSLELGDSALYFCASSVAAGGYTGELFFGEGSRLTVL.